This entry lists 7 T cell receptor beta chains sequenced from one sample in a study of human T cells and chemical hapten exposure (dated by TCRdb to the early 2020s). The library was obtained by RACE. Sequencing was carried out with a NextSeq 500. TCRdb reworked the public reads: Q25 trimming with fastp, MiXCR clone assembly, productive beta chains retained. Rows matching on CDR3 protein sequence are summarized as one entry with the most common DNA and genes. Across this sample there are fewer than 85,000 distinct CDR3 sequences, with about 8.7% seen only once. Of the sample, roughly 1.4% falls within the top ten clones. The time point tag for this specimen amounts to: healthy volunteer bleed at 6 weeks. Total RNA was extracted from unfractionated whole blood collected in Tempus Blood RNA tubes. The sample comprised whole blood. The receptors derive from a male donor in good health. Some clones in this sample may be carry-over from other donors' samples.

The CDR3 coding sequence is TGTGCCAGCAGTGAAGTGGGTAACAAGAACTATGGCTACACCTTC. Encoded protein: CASSEVGNKNYGYTF. The chain is built from TRBV6-1 and TRBJ1-2; D gene uncertain. V dropped 1 base and J dropped 2 bases, with 11 bases sitting between them. Germline V gives CDR1 MNHNS, CDR2 SASEGT. The CDR3 has 15 amino acids.

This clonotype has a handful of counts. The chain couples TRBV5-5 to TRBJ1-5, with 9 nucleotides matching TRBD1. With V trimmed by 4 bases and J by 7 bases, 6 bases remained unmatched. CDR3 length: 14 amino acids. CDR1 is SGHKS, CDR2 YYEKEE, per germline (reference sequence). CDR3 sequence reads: CASSLGQGEQPQHF. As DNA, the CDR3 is TGTGCCAGCAGCCTGGGACAGGGAGAGCAGCCCCAGCATTTT.

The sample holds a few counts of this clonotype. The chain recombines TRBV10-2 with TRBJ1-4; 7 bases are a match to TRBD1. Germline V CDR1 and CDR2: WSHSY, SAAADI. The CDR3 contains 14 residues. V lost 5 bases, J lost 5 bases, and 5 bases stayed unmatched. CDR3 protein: CASSPGTVNEKLFF. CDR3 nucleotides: TGCGCCAGCAGTCCCGGGACAGTGAATGAAAAACTGTTTTTT.

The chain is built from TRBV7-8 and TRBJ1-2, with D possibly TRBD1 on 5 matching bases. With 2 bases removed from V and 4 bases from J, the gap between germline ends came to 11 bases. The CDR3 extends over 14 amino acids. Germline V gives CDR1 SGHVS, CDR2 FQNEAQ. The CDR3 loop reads CASSLRQGSYGYTF. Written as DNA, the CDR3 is TGTGCCAGCAGCTTAAGGCAGGGTAGCTATGGCTACACCTTC.

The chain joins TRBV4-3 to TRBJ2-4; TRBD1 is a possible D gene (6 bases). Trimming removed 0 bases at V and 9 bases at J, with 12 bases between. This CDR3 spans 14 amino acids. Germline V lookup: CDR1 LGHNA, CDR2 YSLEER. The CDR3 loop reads CASSQEVGGGIQYF. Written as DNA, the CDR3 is TGCGCCAGCAGCCAAGAAGTAGGGGGTGGCATTCAGTACTTC.

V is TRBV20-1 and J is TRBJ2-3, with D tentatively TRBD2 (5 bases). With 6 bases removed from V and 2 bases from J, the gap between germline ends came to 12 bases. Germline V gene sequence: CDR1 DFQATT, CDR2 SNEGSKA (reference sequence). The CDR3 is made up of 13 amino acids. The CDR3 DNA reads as TGCAGTGCCCAGAGCGGTTCCACAGATACGCAGTATTTT. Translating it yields CSAQSGSTDTQYF.

The CDR3 is CASSGPGLAGGWGETQYF. CDR3 DNA: TGTGCCAGCAGCGGACCCGGACTAGCGGGAGGATGGGGAGAGACCCAGTACTTC. The chain is built from TRBV6-1 and TRBJ2-5, with 14 bases lining up with TRBD2. Germline CDR1 MNHNS, CDR2 SASEGT. Trimming took 6 bases from V and 4 from J; bases not matched to a gene: 13. The CDR3 contains 18 residues.